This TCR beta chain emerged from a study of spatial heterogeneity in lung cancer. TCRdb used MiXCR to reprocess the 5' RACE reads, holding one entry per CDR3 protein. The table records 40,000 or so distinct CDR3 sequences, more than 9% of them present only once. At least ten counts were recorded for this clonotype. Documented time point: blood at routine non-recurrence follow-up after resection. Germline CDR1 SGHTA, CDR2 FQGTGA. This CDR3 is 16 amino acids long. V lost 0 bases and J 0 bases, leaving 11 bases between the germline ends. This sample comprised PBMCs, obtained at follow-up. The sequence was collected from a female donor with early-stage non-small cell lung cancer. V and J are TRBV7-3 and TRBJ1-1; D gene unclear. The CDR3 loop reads CASSLTQASLNTEAFF. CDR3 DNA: TGTGCCAGCAGCTTAACGCAAGCCAGTTTGAACACTGAAGCTTTCTTT.